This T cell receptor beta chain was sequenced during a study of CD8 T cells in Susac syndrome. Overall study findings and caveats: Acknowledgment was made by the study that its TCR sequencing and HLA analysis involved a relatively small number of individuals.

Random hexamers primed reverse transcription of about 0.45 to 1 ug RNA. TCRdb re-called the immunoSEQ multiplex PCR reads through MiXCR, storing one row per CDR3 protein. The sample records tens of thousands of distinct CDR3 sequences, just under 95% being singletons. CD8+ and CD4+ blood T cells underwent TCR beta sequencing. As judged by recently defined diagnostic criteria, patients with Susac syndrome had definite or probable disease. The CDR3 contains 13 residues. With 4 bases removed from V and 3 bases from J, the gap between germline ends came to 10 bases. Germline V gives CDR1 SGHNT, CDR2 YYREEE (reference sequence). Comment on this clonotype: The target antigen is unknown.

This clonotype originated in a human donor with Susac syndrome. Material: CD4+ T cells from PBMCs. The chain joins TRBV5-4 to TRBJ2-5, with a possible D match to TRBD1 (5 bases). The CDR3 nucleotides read TGTGCCAGCAGCACCAGGACAAAAGAGACCCAGTACTTC. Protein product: CASSTRTKETQYF.